This T cell receptor (beta chain) derives from a study of blood T cell repertoires in COVID-19. Here immunoSEQ multiplex PCR was the method, and the copy in TCRdb shows in-frame clones only, minus some. The sample has some 97,000 clones; approximately 93% are singletons. The germline V gene has CDR1 ENHRY and CDR2 SYGVKD. The CDR3 is 14 residues long. V shed 8 bases and J 0 bases; nucleotides not matched to a gene: 5. This clonotype originated in a man in his 60s with acute or convalescent COVID-19. The sequenced sample consisted of peripheral blood. This sequence joins TRBV10-3 and TRBJ2-3; 7 bases map to TRBD2. The CDR3 region has the DNA TGTGCCATCTCGAGCGGGGTAAGCACAGATACGCAGTATTTT. Its translation: CAISSGVSTDTQYF.